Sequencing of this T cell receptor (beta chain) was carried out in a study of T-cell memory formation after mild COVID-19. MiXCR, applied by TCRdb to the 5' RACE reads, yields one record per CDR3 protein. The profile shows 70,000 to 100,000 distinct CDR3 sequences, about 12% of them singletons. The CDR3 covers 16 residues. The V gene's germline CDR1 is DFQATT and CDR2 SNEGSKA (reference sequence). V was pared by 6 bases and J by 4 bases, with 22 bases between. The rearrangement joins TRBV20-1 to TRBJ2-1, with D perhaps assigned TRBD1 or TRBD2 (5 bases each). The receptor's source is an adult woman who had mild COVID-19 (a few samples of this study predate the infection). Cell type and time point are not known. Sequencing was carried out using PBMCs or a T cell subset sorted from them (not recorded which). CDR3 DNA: TGCAGTGCCTCCACCCGCCGGGACGGCTTTTACAATGAGCAGTTCTTC. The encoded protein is CSASTRRDGFYNEQFF.